This is a list of T cell receptor beta chains from one sample in a study of long-term antiretroviral therapy in people with HIV. The protocol was immunoSEQ multiplex PCR, while the TCRdb copy is restricted to in-frame clones and leaves out a portion. The sample has some 27,000 clones; more than 85% are singletons. The sequences come from unsorted PBMCs, collected around 6.5 years after starting antiretroviral therapy. These receptors all stem from a woman between 35 and 50 years old with HIV. Each CDR3 is given with its conserved first and last residue. A D gene is named only where the DNA matches it firmly. Not every row has a clone size; where given, it reads once, few, many or a size class.

DNA: TGTGCCAGCAGCCGCAGACAGGCGGGGGTGGACTTC; CDR3: CASSRRQAGVDF; V: TRBV11-2; D: NA; J: TRBJ2-5; size: NA
DNA: TGTGCCAGCACTAGTATCGGGGGGACGGGAGGCTACACCTTC; CDR3: CASTSIGGTGGYTF; V: TRBV27; D: NA; J: TRBJ1-2; size: NA
DNA: TGTGCCAGCAGTTATCGAGGTGAGGGATCACCCCTCCACTTT; CDR3: CASSYRGEGSPLHF; V: TRBV6-5; D: NA; J: TRBJ1-6; size: NA
DNA: TGTGCCAGCAGTTACGGAGGGGGGATACGTGGCTACACCTTC; CDR3: CASSYGGGIRGYTF; V: TRBV6-5; D: NA; J: TRBJ1-2; size: once
DNA: TGCGCCAGCAGCTTGGCCGAGGGCGGGATAAATTCACCCCTCCACTTT; CDR3: CASSLAEGGINSPLHF; V: TRBV5-1; D: NA; J: TRBJ1-6; size: NA
DNA: TGTGCCAGCAGCTTAGCGGGCCTACTCCAAGAGACCCAGTACTTC; CDR3: CASSLAGLLQETQYF; V: TRBV7-9; D: NA; J: TRBJ2-5; size: NA
DNA: TGTGCCAGCAGCCGGGACGGGTGGGAGACCCAGTACTTC; CDR3: CASSRDGWETQYF; V: TRBV7-9; D: NA; J: TRBJ2-5; size: NA
DNA: TGTGCCAGCAGCCTCGGGACGCTGAGCTCCTATAATTCACCCCTCCACTTT; CDR3: CASSLGTLSSYNSPLHF; V: TRBV9; D: NA; J: TRBJ1-6; size: once
DNA: TGCGCCAGCAGCGTTAGCGGGGGGGCCGGAGATACGCAGTATTTT; CDR3: CASSVSGGAGDTQYF; V: TRBV4-3; D: TRBD2; J: TRBJ2-3; size: NA
DNA: TGTGCCAGCAGTGGGGGAGCTAATGAAAAACTGTTTTTT; CDR3: CASSGGANEKLFF; V: TRBV7-9; D: NA; J: TRBJ1-4; size: NA
DNA: TGTGCCAGTAGTATAGATGTGGGGGTTGAAGCTTTCTTT; CDR3: CASSIDVGVEAFF; V: TRBV19; D: NA; J: TRBJ1-1; size: NA
DNA: TGTGCCAGCAGCTCCCTTCCTGTCCTGAACACTGAAGCTTTCTTT; CDR3: CASSSLPVLNTEAFF; V: TRBV5-5; D: NA; J: TRBJ1-1; size: NA
DNA: TGTGCCATCAGCCGTAATTCCGGGACGGAATTCTATGGCTACACCTTC; CDR3: CAISRNSGTEFYGYTF; V: TRBV10-3; D: NA; J: TRBJ1-2; size: NA
DNA: TGTGCCAGTAGTCCGGTGGCGGGGGGTAGCAATCAGCCCCAGCATTTT; CDR3: CASSPVAGGSNQPQHF; V: TRBV19; D: NA; J: TRBJ1-5; size: NA
DNA: TGTGCCAGCACGGCAGGCTGGGTGGGAGAGACCCAGTACTTC; CDR3: CASTAGWVGETQYF; V: TRBV6-6; D: NA; J: TRBJ2-5; size: once
DNA: TGTGCCCTCGGGACCGCAGATACGCAGTATTTT; CDR3: CALGTADTQYF; V: TRBV30; D: NA; J: TRBJ2-3; size: NA